This record concerns one T cell receptor beta chain sequence. TCRdb redid the calling of the 5' RACE reads with MiXCR, one entry per CDR3 protein. The sample lists under 800,000 distinct CDR3 sequences, 21% occurring once. This entry belongs to a study of identical twins. This sample also appeared in a second study, on T cells expressing NK-cell markers.

The sample taken for sequencing was PBMCs. This clonotype was sampled from a young woman in good health.

CDR3 residues: CASNVGLDYNEQFF. For the CDR3, the DNA is TGTGCCAGCAACGTGGGACTAGATTACAATGAGCAGTTCTTC. The chain is built from TRBV7-9 and TRBJ2-1, with TRBD2 matching over 8 bases. The V segment lost 7 bases and the J segment 4 bases; nucleotides outside the gene matches: 6. Per germline, CDR1 SEHNR and CDR2 FQNEAQ (reference sequence). There are 14 residues in the CDR3.